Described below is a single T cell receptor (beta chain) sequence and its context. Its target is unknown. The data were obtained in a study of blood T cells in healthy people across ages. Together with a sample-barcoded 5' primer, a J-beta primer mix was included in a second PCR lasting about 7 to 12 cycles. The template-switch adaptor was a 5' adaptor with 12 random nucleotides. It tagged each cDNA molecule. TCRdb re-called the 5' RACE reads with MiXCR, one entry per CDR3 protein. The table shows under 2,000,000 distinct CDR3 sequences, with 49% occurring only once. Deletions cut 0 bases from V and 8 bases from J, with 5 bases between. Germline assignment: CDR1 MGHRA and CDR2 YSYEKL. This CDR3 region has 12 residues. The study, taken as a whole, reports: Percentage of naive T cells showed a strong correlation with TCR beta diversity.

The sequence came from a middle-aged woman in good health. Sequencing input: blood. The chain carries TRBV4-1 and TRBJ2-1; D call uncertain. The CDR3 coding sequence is TGCGCCAGCAGCCAAGACATGCATGAGCAGTTCTTC. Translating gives CASSQDMHEQFF.